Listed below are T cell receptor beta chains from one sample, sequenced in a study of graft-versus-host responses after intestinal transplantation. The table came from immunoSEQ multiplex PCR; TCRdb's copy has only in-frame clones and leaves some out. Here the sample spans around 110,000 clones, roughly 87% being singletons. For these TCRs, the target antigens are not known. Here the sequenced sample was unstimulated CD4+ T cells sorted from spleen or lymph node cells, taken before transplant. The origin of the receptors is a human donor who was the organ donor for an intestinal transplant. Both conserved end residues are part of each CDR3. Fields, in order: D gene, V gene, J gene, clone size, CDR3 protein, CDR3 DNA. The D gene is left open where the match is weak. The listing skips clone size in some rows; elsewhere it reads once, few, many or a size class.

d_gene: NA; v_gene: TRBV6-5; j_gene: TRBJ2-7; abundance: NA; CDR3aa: CAILGTLDYEQYF; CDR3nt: TGTGCCATTCTAGGGACTCTCGACTACGAGCAGTACTTC
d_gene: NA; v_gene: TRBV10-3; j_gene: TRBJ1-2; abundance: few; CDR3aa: CAISGDSYGYTF; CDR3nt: TGTGCCATCAGTGGGGATTCCTATGGCTACACCTTC
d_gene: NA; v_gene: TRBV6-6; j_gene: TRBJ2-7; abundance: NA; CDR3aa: CASSSQTPYEQYF; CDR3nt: TGTGCCAGCAGTTCTCAGACTCCCTACGAGCAGTACTTC
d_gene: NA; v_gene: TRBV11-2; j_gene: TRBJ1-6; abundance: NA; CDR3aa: CASSKRTPDNSPLHF; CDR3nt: TGTGCCAGCAGCAAACGCACCCCAGATAATTCACCCCTCCACTTT
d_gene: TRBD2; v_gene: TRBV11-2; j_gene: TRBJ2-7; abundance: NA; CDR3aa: CASSKTGLGFYEQYF; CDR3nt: TGTGCCAGCAGCAAAACGGGACTAGGGTTCTACGAGCAGTACTTC
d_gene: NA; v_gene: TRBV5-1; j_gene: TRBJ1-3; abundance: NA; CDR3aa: CASSFDRTGPENTIYF; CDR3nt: TGCGCCAGCAGTTTTGACCGGACGGGACCGGAAAACACCATATATTTT
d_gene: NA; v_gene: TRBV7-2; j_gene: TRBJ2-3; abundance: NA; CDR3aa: CASSPEYLRTDTQYF; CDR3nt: TGTGCCAGCAGCCCGGAGTACCTCCGCACAGATACGCAGTATTTT
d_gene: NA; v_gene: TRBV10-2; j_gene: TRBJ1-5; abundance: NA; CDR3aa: CASSESGNNQPQHF; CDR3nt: TGCGCCAGCAGTGAGTCAGGGAACAATCAGCCCCAGCATTTT
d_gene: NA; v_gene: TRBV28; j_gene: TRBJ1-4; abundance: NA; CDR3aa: CASSAGGAEREKLFF; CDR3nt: TGTGCCAGCAGTGCGGGGGGGGCAGAACGAGAAAAACTGTTTTTT
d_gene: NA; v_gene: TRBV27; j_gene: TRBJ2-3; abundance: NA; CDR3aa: CASSLPDAAQYF; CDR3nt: TGTGCCAGCAGTTTACCGGACGCAGCGCAGTATTTT
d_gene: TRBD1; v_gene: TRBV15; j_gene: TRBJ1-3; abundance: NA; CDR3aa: CATSRRTGSTQNTIYF; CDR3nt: TGTGCCACCAGCAGGAGGACAGGATCTACTCAAAACACCATATATTTT
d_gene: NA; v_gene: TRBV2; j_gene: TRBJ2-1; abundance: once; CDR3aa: CASSGGYNEQFF; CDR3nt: TGTGCCAGCAGTGGGGGGTACAATGAGCAGTTCTTC
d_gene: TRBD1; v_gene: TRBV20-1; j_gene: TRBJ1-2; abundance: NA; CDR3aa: CSASGQFLLTF; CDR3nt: TGCAGTGCTTCGGGACAGTTCCTTCTCACCTTC
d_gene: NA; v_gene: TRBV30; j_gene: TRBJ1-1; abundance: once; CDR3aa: CAWSRGQSNTEAFF; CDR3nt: TGTGCCTGGAGTCGCGGACAGTCGAACACTGAAGCTTTCTTT
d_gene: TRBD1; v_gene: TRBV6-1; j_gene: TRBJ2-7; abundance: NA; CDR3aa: CASRDTGVSYEQYF; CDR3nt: TGTGCCAGCAGAGACACAGGGGTCTCCTACGAGCAGTACTTC
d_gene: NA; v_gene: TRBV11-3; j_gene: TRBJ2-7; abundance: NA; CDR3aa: CASSYSVSYEQYF; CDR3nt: TGTGCCAGCAGCTACTCGGTCTCCTACGAGCAGTACTTC
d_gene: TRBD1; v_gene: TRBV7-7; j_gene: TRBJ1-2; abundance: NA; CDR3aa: CASSLTRDSLSNYGYTF; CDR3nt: TGTGCCAGCAGCTTAACTCGGGACAGCCTTTCTAACTATGGCTACACCTTC
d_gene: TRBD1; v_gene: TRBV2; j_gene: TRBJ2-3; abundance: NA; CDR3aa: CASAGQGAISDTQYF; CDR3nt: TGTGCCAGCGCAGGACAGGGGGCAATTTCAGATACGCAGTATTTT
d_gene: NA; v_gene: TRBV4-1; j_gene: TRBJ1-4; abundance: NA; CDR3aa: CASSQGVRGRGPRAEKLFF; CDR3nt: TGCGCCAGCAGCCAAGGGGTTCGGGGGCGAGGGCCCAGGGCTGAAAAACTGTTTTTT
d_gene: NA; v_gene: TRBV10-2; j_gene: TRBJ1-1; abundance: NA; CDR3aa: CASSGGEAFF; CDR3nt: TGCGCCAGCAGTGGGGGGGAAGCTTTCTTT
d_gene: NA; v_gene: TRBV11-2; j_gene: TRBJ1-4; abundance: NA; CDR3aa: CASRNEKLFF; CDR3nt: TGTGCCAGCAGGAATGAAAAACTGTTTTTT
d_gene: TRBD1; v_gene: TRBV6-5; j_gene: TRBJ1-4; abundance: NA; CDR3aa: CASRKGTGGDEKLFF; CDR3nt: TGTGCCAGCAGAAAGGGGACAGGGGGGGATGAAAAACTGTTTTTT
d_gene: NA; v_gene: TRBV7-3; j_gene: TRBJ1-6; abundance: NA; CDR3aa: CASSLGPVQNSPLHF; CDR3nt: TGTGCCAGCAGCTTAGGTCCCGTTCAAAATTCACCCCTCCACTTT
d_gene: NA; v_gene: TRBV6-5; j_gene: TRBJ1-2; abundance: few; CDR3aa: CARVKDGYTF; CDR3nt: TGTGCCAGAGTGAAGGATGGCTACACCTTC
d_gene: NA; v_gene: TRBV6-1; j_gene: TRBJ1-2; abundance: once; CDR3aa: CASSARVQAGYGYTF; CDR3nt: TGTGCCAGCAGTGCGCGGGTTCAGGCGGGCTATGGCTACACCTTC
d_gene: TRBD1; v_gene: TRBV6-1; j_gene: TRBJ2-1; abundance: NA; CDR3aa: CASSPGQGLSNEQFF; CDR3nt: TGTGCCAGCAGCCCGGGACAGGGGCTTTCCAATGAGCAGTTCTTC
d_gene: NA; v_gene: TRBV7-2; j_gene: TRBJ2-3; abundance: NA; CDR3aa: CASSPYYGTSTDTQYF; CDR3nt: TGTGCCAGCAGCCCCTACTACGGAACTAGCACAGATACGCAGTATTTT
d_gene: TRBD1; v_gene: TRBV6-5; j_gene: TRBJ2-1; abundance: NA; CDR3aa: CASTRDRVGEQFF; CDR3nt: TGTGCCAGCACCCGGGACAGGGTAGGGGAGCAGTTCTTC
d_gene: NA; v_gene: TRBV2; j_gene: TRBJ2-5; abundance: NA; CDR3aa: CASSPGERGQYF; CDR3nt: TGTGCCAGCAGTCCGGGGGAACGGGGCCAGTACTTC
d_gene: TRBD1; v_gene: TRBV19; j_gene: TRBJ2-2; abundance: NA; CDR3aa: CASSTDRDTGELFF; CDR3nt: TGTGCCAGTAGTACCGACAGGGACACCGGGGAGCTGTTTTTT
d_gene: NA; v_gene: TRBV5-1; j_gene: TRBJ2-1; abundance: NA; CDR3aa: CASSLSPGVSSYNEQFF; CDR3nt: TGCGCCAGCAGCTTGTCCCCGGGAGTTTCTTCCTACAATGAGCAGTTCTTC
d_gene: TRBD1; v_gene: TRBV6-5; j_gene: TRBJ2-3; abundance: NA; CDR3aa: CASSYEGASTDTQYF; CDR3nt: TGTGCCAGCAGTTACGAGGGGGCAAGCACAGATACGCAGTATTTT
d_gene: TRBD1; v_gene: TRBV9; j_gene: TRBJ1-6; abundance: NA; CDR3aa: CASTTGQYNSPLHF; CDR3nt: TGTGCCAGTACCACGGGACAGTATAATTCACCCCTCCACTTT
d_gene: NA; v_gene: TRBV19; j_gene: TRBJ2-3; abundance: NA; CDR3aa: CASSKRTGPFTDTQYF; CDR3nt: TGTGCCAGTAGTAAACGAACAGGGCCATTCACAGATACGCAGTATTTT
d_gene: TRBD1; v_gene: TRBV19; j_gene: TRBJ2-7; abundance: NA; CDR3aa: CASSDQGQGLYEQYF; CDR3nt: TGTGCCAGTAGTGACCAGGGACAGGGCCTCTACGAGCAGTACTTC
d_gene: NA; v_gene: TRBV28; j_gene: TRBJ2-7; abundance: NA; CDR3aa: CASSLVSPGRHEQYF; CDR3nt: TGTGCCAGCAGTTTAGTGTCACCAGGCAGGCACGAGCAGTACTTC
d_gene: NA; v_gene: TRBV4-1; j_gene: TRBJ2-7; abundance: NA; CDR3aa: CARRSYEQYF; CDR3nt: TGCGCCAGACGGTCCTACGAGCAGTACTTC
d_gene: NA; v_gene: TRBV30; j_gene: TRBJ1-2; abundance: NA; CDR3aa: CAWSVQYGYTF; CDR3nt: TGTGCCTGGAGTGTACAATATGGCTACACCTTC
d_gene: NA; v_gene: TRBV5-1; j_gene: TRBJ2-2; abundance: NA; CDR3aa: CASSLGAIRTGELFF; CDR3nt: TGCGCCAGCAGCTTGGGGGCGATTCGCACCGGGGAGCTGTTTTTT
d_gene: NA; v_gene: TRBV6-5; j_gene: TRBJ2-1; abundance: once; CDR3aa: CASSTPRNEQFF; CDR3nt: TGTGCCAGCAGTACACCACGCAATGAGCAGTTCTTC
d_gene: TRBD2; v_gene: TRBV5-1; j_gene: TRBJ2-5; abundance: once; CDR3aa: CASSFPTSGQETQYF; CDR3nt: TGCGCCAGCAGCTTTCCAACTAGCGGGCAAGAGACCCAGTACTTC
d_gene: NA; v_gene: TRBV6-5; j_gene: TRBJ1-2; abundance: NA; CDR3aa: CASSLRARSYGYTF; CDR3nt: TGTGCCAGCAGCTTAAGGGCCCGTTCCTATGGCTACACCTTC